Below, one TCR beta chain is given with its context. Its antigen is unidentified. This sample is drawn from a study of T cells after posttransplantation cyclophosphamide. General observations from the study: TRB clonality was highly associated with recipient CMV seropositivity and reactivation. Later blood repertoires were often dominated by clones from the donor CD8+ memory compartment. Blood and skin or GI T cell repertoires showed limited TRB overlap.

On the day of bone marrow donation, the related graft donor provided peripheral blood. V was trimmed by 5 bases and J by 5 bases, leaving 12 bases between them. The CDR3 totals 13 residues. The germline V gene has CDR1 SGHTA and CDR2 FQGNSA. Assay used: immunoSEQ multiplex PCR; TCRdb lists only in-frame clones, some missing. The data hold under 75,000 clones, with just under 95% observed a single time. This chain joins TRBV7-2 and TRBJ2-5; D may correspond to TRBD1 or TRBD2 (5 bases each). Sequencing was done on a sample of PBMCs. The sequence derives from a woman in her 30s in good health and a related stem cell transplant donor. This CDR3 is CASSRDVGETQYF. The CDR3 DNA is TGTGCCAGCAGCCGGGACGTGGGCGAGACCCAGTACTTC.